This section outlines one T cell receptor beta chain sequence together with its context. Its antigen is unknown. The data derive from a study of T cell responses to AZD1222 COVID-19 vaccine. Study in general: The analysis combined second doses at about 4 or about 12 weeks. Study findings and constraints: Donors were chiefly white British, with a greater number of females, and clonal diversity was perhaps underestimated. The breadth and depth of Spike-specific TCRs increased once two AZD1222 doses had been given.

The repertoire was sequenced with immunoSEQ multiplex PCR; TCRdb's copy has only in-frame clones and lacks some. The sample gives 150,000 to 180,000 clones, roughly nine tenths of which show up once; under 20% is in the top ten. CDR3 size: 11 residues. V was shortened by 5 bases and J by 7 bases, with 9 bases between the two germline ends. Per the germline V gene, CDR1 is MNHEY and CDR2 is SMNVEV (reference sequence). The sequence was collected from an adult in good health. The V gene is TRBV27, the J gene TRBJ2-7, with D unresolved. The sequencing used peripheral blood, collected on day 0 of AZD1222 vaccination. This CDR3 reads CASSQGREQYF. As DNA, the CDR3 is TGTGCCAGCAGTCAAGGTAGGGAGCAGTACTTC.